Sequencing of this TCR beta chain was carried out in a study of cytomegalovirus exposure and HLA in healthy donors. Points from the study as a whole: Reports state that TCR beta sequences accurately predicted most subjects' HLA-A and HLA-B alleles. By a later analysis, the bulk of CMV-associated TCR beta chains appeared HLA-restricted. A missense variant in DCLRE1C was later tied to TCR beta V- and J-gene trimming.

This clone was found a few times. Its antigen is unidentified. CDR3 size: 14 residues. Trimming left V 0 bases short and J 4 bases short, with 9 bases between. CDR1 is MGHRA, CDR2 YSYEKL, per germline. PCR amplification relied on 60 Vbeta primers (plus 13 Jbeta primers). The table came from immunoSEQ multiplex PCR; TCRdb's copy has only in-frame clones and leaves some out. Among approximately 140,000 clones listed, over 60% were seen once. The source material was PBMCs. The clonotype was recovered from a female donor in good health and CMV-seronegative. This chain links TRBV4-1 with TRBJ1-2; no definite D call. CDR3 sequence reads: CASSQEFELYGYTF. Written as DNA, the CDR3 is TGCGCCAGCAGCCAAGAGTTCGAACTCTATGGCTACACCTTC.